This paragraph covers one T cell receptor beta chain sequence. Its antigen remains unidentified. This specimen comes from a study of CD8 T cells in ankylosing spondylitis. Broader study findings: For ankylosing spondylitis blood, a TCR beta motif of several highly homologous variants appeared characteristic. Disease-linked clones had a CD8+ phenotype and relatively low frequency in peripheral blood.

TCRdb reanalysed the 5' RACE reads using MiXCR and keeps one entry per CDR3 protein. This table has just over 300,000 distinct CDR3 sequences, less than 25% appearing once. Sequenced sample: blood, either unsorted or a sorted T cell fraction (not recorded which). The TCR was taken from a female donor with ankylosing spondylitis or in good health (not recorded which).

The CDR3 sequence: CASSYSSGGTYNEQFF. CDR3 bases: TGTGCCAGCAGTTACTCGAGCGGGGGCACCTACAATGAGCAGTTCTTC. The chain recombines TRBV6-5 with TRBJ2-1; TRBD2 agrees at 8 bases. Germline lookup yields CDR1 MNHEY and CDR2 SVGAGI. The CDR3 runs 16 residues. V was clipped by 0 bases and J by 2 bases; unmatched bases: 3.